One and the same sample provided the 29 T cell receptor beta chains below, sequenced in a study of blood T cell repertoires in COVID-19. Method: immunoSEQ multiplex PCR; TCRdb's copy keeps in-frame clones and lacks some. The data show 200,000 to 250,000 clones, roughly 80% seen once. Sequenced input: peripheral blood. The receptors derive from a woman aged 70-85 years with COVID-19, enrolled during active disease.

Many counts were recorded for this clone. The V and J genes are TRBV5-1 and TRBJ2-5; TRBD2 agrees at 7 bases. The CDR3 has 15 amino acids. V shed 7 bases and J 5 bases; nucleotides not matched to a gene: 14. Germline loops: CDR1 SGHRS, CDR2 YFSETQ. The CDR3 DNA reads TGCGCCAGCCGAGATCTTAGGGCGGGAGTTGAGACCCAGTACTTC. Amino acid sequence: CASRDLRAGVETQYF.

The chain joins TRBV7-2 to TRBJ2-2; 9 bases align to TRBD1. This CDR3 comprises 16 residues. With V trimmed by 5 bases and J by 4 bases, 8 bases remained unmatched. Germline CDR1 SGHTA, CDR2 FQGNSA. The chain's CDR3 is CASSGWGQGSTGELFF. The CDR3 nucleotides read TGTGCCAGCAGCGGGTGGGGACAGGGTAGCACCGGGGAGCTGTTTTTT.

CDR3 sequence: CATTGQGNTGELFF. The CDR3 nucleotides read TGTGCCACCACGGGACAGGGCAACACCGGGGAGCTGTTTTTT. This chain connects TRBV24-1 to TRBJ2-2; 9 nucleotides align to TRBD1. The trim removed 8 bases at V and 2 bases at J, leaving 2 bases unmatched. CDR1 is KGHDR, CDR2 SFDVKD, per germline. CDR3 length: 14 residues.

The chain combines TRBV13 with TRBJ2-7; TRBD1 aligns across 7 bases. Germline CDR1 is PRHDT and CDR2 is FYEKMQ (reference sequence). This CDR3 is built from 14 residues. Trimming at V came to 5 bases and at J to 2 bases, leaving 6 bases not matched to a gene. The CDR3: CASSLRGPAYEQYF. The CDR3 DNA follows: TGTGCCAGCAGCCTAAGGGGGCCCGCCTACGAGCAGTACTTC. The variable domain in full, with the rest retrieved from reference TRBV13 and TRBJ2-7, is AAGVIQSPRHLIKEKRETATLKCYPIPRHDTVYWYQQGPGQDPQFLISFYEKMQSDKGSIPDRFSAQQFSDYHSELNMSSLELGDSALYFCASSLRGPAYEQYFGPGTRLTVT.

The chain has TRBV4-1 and TRBJ1-2; D remains ambiguous. This CDR3 spans 17 amino acids. The ends were cut back, 0 bases at V and 4 bases at J, with 18 bases in the middle. Germline CDR1 MGHRA, CDR2 YSYEKL. The CDR3: CASSQDEIPSGPYGYTF. Here the CDR3 DNA reads TGCGCCAGCAGCCAAGATGAAATACCCTCTGGGCCCTATGGCTACACCTTC.

V usage is TRBV5-3 and J usage is TRBJ1-2; maybe TRBD1 (6 bases). TRBV5-3 is an ORF; its function is uncertain. V was cut by 2 bases and J by 0 bases, with 20 bases left in between. This CDR3 contains 18 residues. The CDR3 DNA reads as TGTGCCAGAAGCTTCGTTTTCGGACAGCGCCTCTCTAACTATGGCTACACCTTC. Amino acids: CARSFVFGQRLSNYGYTF.

The V call is TRBV4-1, the J call TRBJ1-6; D is unclear. Germline CDR1 reads MGHRA; CDR2 reads YSYEKL. This CDR3 is built from 13 residues. The germline V and J ends were trimmed by 4 bases and 10 bases, with 11 bases remaining between them. CDR3 protein: CASSPREGSPLHF. The CDR3 region has the DNA TGCGCCAGCAGCCCGAGAGAGGGATCACCCCTCCACTTT.

The rearrangement joins TRBV7-7 to TRBJ1-4; D is unresolved. V shed 6 bases and J shed 3 bases, with 26 bases lying between them. CDR1 is SSHAT and CDR2 is FNYEAQ in the germline V gene (reference sequence). The CDR3 extends over 19 amino acids. The CDR3 sequence: CASRPPYWVSDGANEKLFF. The CDR3 DNA sequence: TGTGCCAGCAGACCTCCCTATTGGGTCAGCGACGGGGCTAATGAAAAACTGTTTTTT.

The genes are TRBV5-1 and TRBJ1-1; D is ambiguous. V shed 6 bases and J shed 0 bases, with 9 bases lying between them. Germline V gene lookup returns CDR1 SGHRS and CDR2 YFSETQ. The CDR3 runs 13 residues. CDR3 loop: CASKVALNTEAFF. As DNA, the CDR3 is TGCGCCAGCAAGGTAGCCTTGAACACTGAAGCTTTCTTT.

This clone was counted once. This rearrangement joins TRBV28 to TRBJ2-7, with 9 positions matching TRBD2. The CDR3 extends over 15 amino acids. Germline CDR1 is MDHEN and CDR2 is SYDVKM. V lost 8 bases to trimming and J lost 6 bases; unmatched junction nucleotides: 14. In DNA form, the CDR3 reads TGTGCCAGCGCCCCCTGGGCTAGCGGGATAGGCGAGCAGTACTTC. Its translation is CASAPWASGIGEQYF.

The chain recombines TRBV5-4 with TRBJ2-5; a weak D match, TRBD2 (7 bases). Germline V gene lookup returns CDR1 SGHNT and CDR2 YYREEE (reference sequence). Trimming left V 2 bases short and J 5 bases short, with 16 bases between. This CDR3 has 15 residues. CDR3 nucleotide sequence: TGTGCCAGCAGCTTAGGGGGGAGGGCCGAGGAGACCCAGTACTTC. Translated, it gives CASSLGGRAEETQYF. The full variable domain, rest sourced from reference TRBV5-4 and TRBJ2-5, is ETGVTQSPTHLIKTRGQQVTLRCSSQSGHNTVSWYQQALGQGPQFIFQYYREEENGRGNFPPRFSGLQFPNYSSELNVNALELDDSALYLCASSLGGRAEETQYFGPGTRLLVL.

The J gene is TRBJ2-1, the V gene TRBV7-9, with 11 positions matching TRBD2. Losses at the gene ends were 5 bases for V and 3 bases for J; bases not matched to a gene: 9. Germline values: CDR1 SEHNR, CDR2 FQNEAQ (reference sequence). The CDR3 runs to 17 residues. The CDR3 nucleotides are TGTGCCAGCAGCAAACCAGTGGGACTAGCGGTCTACAATGAGCAGTTCTTC. Protein sequence: CASSKPVGLAVYNEQFF.

The chain has TRBV5-4 and TRBJ2-1; 8 bases align to TRBD2. V was clipped by 4 bases and J by 2 bases; unmatched bases: 11. Germline loops: CDR1 SGHNT, CDR2 YYREEE (reference sequence). The length of the CDR3 is 17 residues. CDR3 amino acids: CASSRSPGGWTYNEQFF. The CDR3 DNA reads TGTGCCAGCAGCCGGAGCCCGGGAGGGTGGACCTACAATGAGCAGTTCTTC.

This rearrangement joins TRBV28 to TRBJ1-4, with D possibly TRBD1 on 6 matching bases. The germline V and J ends were trimmed by 5 bases and 0 bases, with 16 bases remaining between them. The CDR3 runs to 17 residues. Germline lookup yields CDR1 MDHEN and CDR2 SYDVKM. The CDR3 sequence: CASSQITGLATNEKLFF. The CDR3 DNA sequence: TGTGCCAGCAGTCAAATCACAGGGCTGGCAACTAATGAAAAACTGTTTTTT.

In the case of this clone: Different DNA sequences within this sample yield the same CDR3. V gene TRBV28 combines with J gene TRBJ1-1; 8 positions agree with TRBD1. Trimming removed 5 bases from V and 5 bases from J; junction bases left unmatched: 7. The length of the CDR3 is 14 residues. Germline assignment: CDR1 MDHEN and CDR2 SYDVKM. The CDR3 nucleotides are TGTGCCAGCAGTCCAGGACAGGGTTGGACTGAAGCTTTCTTT. Protein sequence: CASSPGQGWTEAFF. The whole variable domain, filled in from reference TRBV28 and TRBJ1-1, reads DVKVTQSSRYLVKRTGEKVFLECVQDMDHENMFWYRQDPGLGLRLIYFSYDVKMKEKGDIPEGYSVSREKKERFSLILESASTNQTSMYLCASSPGQGWTEAFFGQGTRLTVV.

V and J are TRBV5-1 and TRBJ1-3, with a possible D match to TRBD1 (5 bases). The CDR3 covers 15 residues. Deletions cut 1 base from V and 4 bases from J, with 12 bases between. Germline V lookup: CDR1 SGHRS, CDR2 YFSETQ. CDR3 residues: CASSLRPGVGNTIYF. The CDR3 coding sequence is TGCGCCAGCAGCTTGCGTCCGGGGGTAGGAAACACCATATATTTT.

The chain carries TRBV9 and TRBJ1-2, with D perhaps TRBD1 (5 bases). This CDR3 has 16 residues. V dropped 0 bases and J dropped 8 bases, with 20 bases sitting between them. Germline V CDR1 and CDR2: SGDLS, YYNGEE. The CDR3 protein is CASSVASMGPTGGYTF. The CDR3 DNA sequence: TGTGCCAGCAGCGTAGCCTCCATGGGCCCTACAGGCGGCTACACCTTC. The entire variable domain, with the rest obtained from reference TRBV9 and TRBJ1-2, is as follows: DSGVTQTPKHLITATGQRVTLRCSPRSGDLSVYWYQQSLDQGLQFLIQYYNGEERAKGNILERFSAQQFPDLHSELNLSSLELGDSALYFCASSVASMGPTGGYTFGSGTRLTVV.

This rearrangement joins TRBV10-2 to TRBJ1-1; 9 bases align to TRBD1. The CDR3 runs 15 residues. The germline gives CDR1 WSHSY, CDR2 SAAADI. J lost 3 bases, V lost 2 bases, and 4 bases had no gene match. As DNA, the CDR3 is TGCGCCAGCAGTGAGCGACAGGGGGGGTACACTGAAGCTTTCTTT. Translation: CASSERQGGYTEAFF.

In this sample, this clone turned up once. V gene TRBV10-1 combines with J gene TRBJ2-5, with D hard to call. CDR1 is WNHNN and CDR2 is SYGVQD in the germline V gene (reference sequence). CDR3 length: 13 amino acids. V lost 4 bases, J lost 4 bases, and 10 bases lay in between. CDR3: CASSVERRETQYF. CDR3 DNA: TGCGCCAGCAGTGTGGAGCGCCGAGAGACCCAGTACTTC.

The gene calls are TRBV11-3 and TRBJ2-1; 7 positions match TRBD2. Germline V gene data show CDR1 as SGHNT and CDR2 as YENEEA. The ends lost 1 base at V and 9 bases at J; junction bases unmatched: 12. The length of the CDR3 is 16 residues. The CDR3 DNA is TGTGCCAGCAGCTTAGGCACCCAGCGGGGAAGGAGTGAGCAGTTCTTC. It yields the protein CASSLGTQRGRSEQFF. The entire variable domain, with the rest obtained from reference TRBV11-3 and TRBJ2-1, is as follows: EAGVVQSPRYKIIEKKQPVAFWCNPISGHNTLYWYLQNLGQGPELLIRYENEEAVDDSQLPKDRFSAERLKGVDSTLKIQPAELGDSAVYLCASSLGTQRGRSEQFFGPGTRLTVL.

The chain combines TRBV11-2 with TRBJ1-1; the D is unclear. Per germline, CDR1 SGHAT and CDR2 FQNNGV. V dropped 0 bases and J dropped 1 base, with 6 bases sitting between them. The CDR3 contains 14 residues. The CDR3 here is CASSLDSGNTEAFF. The DNA of the CDR3 is TGTGCCAGCAGCTTAGATTCAGGGAACACTGAAGCTTTCTTT.

This clone showed up just a few times. The chain uses TRBV5-1 and TRBJ2-5; possible D gene TRBD2, 5 bases. This CDR3 is built from 13 residues. Trimming took off 3 bases at V and 5 bases at J, with 11 bases between the two ends. Germline V gene data show CDR1 as SGHRS and CDR2 as YFSETQ. The CDR3 nucleotides read TGCGCCAGCAGCTCGGTATCGGGGGAGACCCAGTACTTC. It is translated as CASSSVSGETQYF.

The chain recombines TRBV19 with TRBJ2-7; D uncertain. Trimming took 4 bases from V and 2 from J, leaving 9 bases between them. The CDR3 runs 13 residues. The germline V gene encodes CDR1 LNHDA and CDR2 SQIVND (reference sequence). The DNA for the CDR3 is TGTGCCAGTAGTAGTCTCCCAGCCTACGAGCAGTACTTC. Its translation is CASSSLPAYEQYF. Full variable domain (remainder filled in from reference TRBV19 and TRBJ2-7): DGGITQSPKYLFRKEGQNVTLSCEQNLNHDAMYWYRQDPGQGLRLIYYSQIVNDFQKGDIAEGYSVSREKKESFPLTVTSAQKNPTAFYLCASSSLPAYEQYFGPGTRLTVT.

The genes are TRBV7-8 and TRBJ2-5, with 14 bases that match TRBD2. J lost 0 bases, V lost 5 bases, and 8 bases had no gene match. The CDR3 totals 18 residues. The germline V gene has CDR1 SGHVS and CDR2 FQNEAQ. CDR3 sequence (DNA): TGTGCCAGCAGCCCCGGGACTAGCGGGAGTGGGTACCAAGAGACCCAGTACTTC. Translating it yields CASSPGTSGSGYQETQYF.

This chain connects TRBV7-3 to TRBJ2-1; tentative D call: TRBD2 (5 bases). Trimming cost V 4 bases and J 2 bases, with 12 bases left between them. This CDR3 spans 15 amino acids. CDR1 SGHTA and CDR2 FQGTGA come from the germline V gene. The CDR3 DNA reads TGTGCCAGCAGCTCTGGATCAGCGGCCTACAATGAGCAGTTCTTC. This codes for CASSSGSAAYNEQFF.

A remark on this clone: One end of the junction fails to match germline, which may point to a read error. The V call is TRBV4-1, the J call TRBJ2-7; 8 nucleotides match TRBD1. CDR1 MGHRA and CDR2 YSYEKL come from the germline V gene. CDR3 length: 13 residues. The chain's CDR3 is CASSQVRMDRVFF. In nucleotides, the CDR3 is TGCGCCAGCAGCCAAGTAAGAATGGACAGGGTCTTCTTC.

The chain joins TRBV7-9 to TRBJ1-6; D gene unclear. Trimming took 0 bases from V and 6 from J, leaving 9 bases between them. The CDR3 is 15 residues long. CDR1 is SEHNR and CDR2 is FQNEAQ in the germline V gene (reference sequence). CDR3 bases: TGTGCCAGCAGCTTAGCCAGCGGAGGTAATTCACCCCTCCACTTT. This gives the protein CASSLASGGNSPLHF.

The chain recombines TRBV6-5 with TRBJ1-1; 9 positions match TRBD1. The J segment lost 1 base and the V segment lost 6 bases, leaving 6 bases of the junction unmatched. Looked up from germline, CDR1 is MNHEY and CDR2 is SVGAGI. This CDR3 region has 15 residues. Here the CDR3 reads CASSRGQGRNTEAFF. The CDR3 DNA follows: TGTGCCAGCAGCCGTGGACAGGGGAGGAACACTGAAGCTTTCTTT.

Comments on this clone: This CDR3 is also generated by other DNA sequences in the sample. This chain links TRBV29-1 with TRBJ1-2, with D uncertain. CDR1 is SQVTM and CDR2 is ANQGSEA in the germline V gene. Trimming pared 4 bases from V and 3 bases from J, leaving 6 bases between. The CDR3 has 11 amino acids. The CDR3 nucleotides are TGCAGCGTTGGTCAGGACTATGGCTACACCTTC. It yields the protein CSVGQDYGYTF.